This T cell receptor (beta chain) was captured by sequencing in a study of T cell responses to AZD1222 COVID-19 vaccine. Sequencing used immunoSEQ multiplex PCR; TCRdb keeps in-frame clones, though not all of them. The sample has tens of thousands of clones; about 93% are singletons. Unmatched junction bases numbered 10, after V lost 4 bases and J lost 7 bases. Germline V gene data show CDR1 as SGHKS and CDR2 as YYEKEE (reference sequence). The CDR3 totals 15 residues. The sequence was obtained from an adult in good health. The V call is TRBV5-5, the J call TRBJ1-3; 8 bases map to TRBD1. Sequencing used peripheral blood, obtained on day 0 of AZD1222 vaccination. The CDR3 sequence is CASSSDRGKANTIYF. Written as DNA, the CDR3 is TGTGCCAGCAGCAGTGACAGGGGAAAAGCGAACACCATATATTTT. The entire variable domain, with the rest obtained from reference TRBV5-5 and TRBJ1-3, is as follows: DAGVTQSPTHLIKTRGQQVTLRCSPISGHKSVSWYQQVLGQGPQFIFQYYEKEERGRGNFPDRFSARQFPNYSSELNVNALLLGDSALYLCASSSDRGKANTIYFGEGSWLTVV.